The clone carrying this T cell receptor beta chain appeared once. The CDR3 is made up of 14 amino acids. Germline V CDR1 and CDR2: MNHNY, SVGAGI (reference sequence). V lost 5 bases and J 6 bases, leaving 16 bases between the germline ends. These data are taken from a study of control samples from healthy donors and cancer patients. Using immunoSEQ multiplex PCR, the repertoire was profiled, and TCRdb retains in-frame clones only, with some absent. The table records 150,000 or so clones, approximately 90% of them present only once. The TCR sequence derives from a man under 40 in good health. The genes are TRBV6-6 and TRBJ1-2; TRBD1 might be the D (5 bases). The material sequenced was blood. This CDR3 is CASSPAGRHNGYTF. CDR3 bases: TGTGCCAGCAGTCCGGCAGGGAGGCATAATGGCTACACCTTC.